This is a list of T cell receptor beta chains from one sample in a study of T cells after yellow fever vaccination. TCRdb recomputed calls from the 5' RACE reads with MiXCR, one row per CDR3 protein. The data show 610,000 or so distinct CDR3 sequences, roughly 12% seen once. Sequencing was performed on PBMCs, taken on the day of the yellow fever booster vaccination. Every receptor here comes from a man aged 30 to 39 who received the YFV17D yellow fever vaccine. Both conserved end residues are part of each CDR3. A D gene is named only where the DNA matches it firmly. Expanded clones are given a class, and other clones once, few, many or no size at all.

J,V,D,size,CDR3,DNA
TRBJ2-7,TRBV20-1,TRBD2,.,CSSSPSAGLAGNEQYF,TGCAGTTCTTCCCCTTCGGCGGGACTAGCGGGAAACGAGCAGTACTTC
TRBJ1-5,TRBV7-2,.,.,CASSLGTDYQPQHF,TGTGCCAGCAGCTTAGGGACAGATTATCAGCCCCAGCATTTT
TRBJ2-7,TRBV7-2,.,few,CASSWSNDPYEQYF,TGTGCCAGCAGCTGGTCCAATGATCCCTACGAGCAGTACTTC
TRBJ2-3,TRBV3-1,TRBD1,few,CASSETGDRGDTQYF,TGTGCCAGCAGCGAGACAGGGGATCGTGGAGATACGCAGTATTTT
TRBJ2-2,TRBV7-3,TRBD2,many,CASSFSGQGELFF,TGTGCCAGCAGCTTTAGCGGGCAGGGGGAGCTGTTTTTT
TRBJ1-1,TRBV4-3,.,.,CASSQDGRQGHTEAFF,TGCGCCAGCAGCCAAGATGGGCGGCAGGGTCACACTGAAGCTTTCTTT
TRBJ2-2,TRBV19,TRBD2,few,CASSLAGERIGELFF,TGTGCCAGTTCCCTAGCGGGAGAACGGATCGGGGAGCTGTTTTTT
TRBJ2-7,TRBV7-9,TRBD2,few,CASGGLAGVSPYEQYF,TGTGCCTCTGGGGGACTAGCGGGAGTTTCGCCCTACGAGCAGTACTTC
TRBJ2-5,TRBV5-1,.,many,CASSFNQETQYF,TGCGCCAGCAGCTTCAACCAAGAGACCCAGTACTTC
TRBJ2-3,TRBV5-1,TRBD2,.,CASAPTVPSGRADTQYF,TGCGCCAGCGCCCCAACAGTCCCTAGCGGGAGGGCCGATACGCAGTATTTT
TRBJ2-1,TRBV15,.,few,CATSAGPPSYNEQFF,TGTGCCACCAGCGCGGGACCACCATCCTACAATGAGCAGTTCTTC
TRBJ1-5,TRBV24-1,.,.,CATSDPGPNQPQHF,TGTGCCACCAGTGATCCAGGGCCTAATCAGCCCCAGCATTTT
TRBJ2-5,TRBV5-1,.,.,CASSLEERGPSGAETQYF,TGCGCCAGCAGCTTGGAAGAAAGGGGCCCGTCGGGAGCAGAGACCCAGTACTTC
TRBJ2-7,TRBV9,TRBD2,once,CASSAVLAGVAYEQYF,TGTGCCAGCAGCGCCGTACTAGCGGGAGTTGCCTACGAGCAGTACTTC
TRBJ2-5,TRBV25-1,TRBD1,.,CAMKRDRVETQYF,TGTGCCATGAAAAGGGACAGGGTAGAGACCCAGTACTTC
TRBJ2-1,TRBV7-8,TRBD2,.,CASSRLGLADSYNEQFF,TGTGCCAGCAGCCGGTTAGGACTAGCGGACTCCTACAATGAGCAGTTCTTC
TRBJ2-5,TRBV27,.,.,CASRDGVGRETQYF,TGTGCCAGCAGAGATGGGGTAGGGCGAGAGACCCAGTACTTC
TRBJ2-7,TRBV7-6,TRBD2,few,CASSLAGLAEYEQYF,TGTGCCAGCAGCTTAGCGGGACTAGCGGAATACGAGCAGTACTTC
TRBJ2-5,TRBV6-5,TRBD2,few,CASSYRKTSGRETQYF,TGTGCCAGCAGTTACCGTAAAACTAGCGGGCGAGAGACCCAGTACTTC
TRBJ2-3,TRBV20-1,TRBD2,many,CSARKRLAGWEGDTQYF,TGCAGTGCTAGAAAACGACTAGCGGGCTGGGAGGGAGATACGCAGTATTTT
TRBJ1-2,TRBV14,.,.,CASSQDVGHGYTF,TGTGCCAGCAGCCAAGATGTGGGGCATGGCTACACCTTC
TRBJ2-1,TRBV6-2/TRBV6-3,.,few,CASQGRGSYNEQFF,TGTGCCAGCCAAGGGAGAGGTTCCTACAATGAGCAGTTCTTC
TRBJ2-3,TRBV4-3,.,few,CASSQDGGPTDTQYF,TGCGCCAGCAGCCAAGACGGGGGGCCCACAGATACGCAGTATTTT
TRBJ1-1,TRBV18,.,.,CASSIRRPTEAFF,TGTGCCAGCTCAATCCGACGGCCCACTGAAGCTTTCTTT
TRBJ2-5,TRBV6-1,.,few,CASSEGRRQWETQYF,TGTGCCAGCAGTGAAGGGCGGCGACAGTGGGAGACCCAGTACTTC
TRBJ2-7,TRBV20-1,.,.,CSATSVGAASYEQYF,TGCAGTGCGACCAGCGTGGGTGCCGCTTCCTACGAGCAGTACTTC
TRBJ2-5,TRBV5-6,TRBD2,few,CASSLFLGGSTQETQYF,TGTGCCAGCAGCTTGTTTCTGGGCGGGAGTACTCAAGAGACCCAGTACTTC
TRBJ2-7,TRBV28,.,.,CASERGRPTYEQYF,TGTGCCAGCGAACGGGGCCGTCCTACCTACGAGCAGTACTTC
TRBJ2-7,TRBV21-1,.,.,CATPRQVQGEQYF,TGTGCCACCCCCCGCCAAGTTCAGGGCGAGCAGTACTTC
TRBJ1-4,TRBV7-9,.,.,CASSSITDSGTREKLFF,TGTGCCAGCAGCTCTATTACTGACTCCGGGACCAGGGAGAAACTGTTTTTT
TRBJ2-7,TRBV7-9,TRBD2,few,CASSSSGGDYEQYF,TGTGCCAGCAGCTCGAGCGGGGGGGACTACGAGCAGTACTTC
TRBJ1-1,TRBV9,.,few,CASSSRDREAFF,TGTGCCAGCAGCTCCCGGGACCGTGAAGCTTTCTTT
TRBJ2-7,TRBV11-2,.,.,CASSLYGGRTAYEQYF,TGTGCCAGCAGCTTATATGGGGGGAGGACAGCCTACGAGCAGTACTTC